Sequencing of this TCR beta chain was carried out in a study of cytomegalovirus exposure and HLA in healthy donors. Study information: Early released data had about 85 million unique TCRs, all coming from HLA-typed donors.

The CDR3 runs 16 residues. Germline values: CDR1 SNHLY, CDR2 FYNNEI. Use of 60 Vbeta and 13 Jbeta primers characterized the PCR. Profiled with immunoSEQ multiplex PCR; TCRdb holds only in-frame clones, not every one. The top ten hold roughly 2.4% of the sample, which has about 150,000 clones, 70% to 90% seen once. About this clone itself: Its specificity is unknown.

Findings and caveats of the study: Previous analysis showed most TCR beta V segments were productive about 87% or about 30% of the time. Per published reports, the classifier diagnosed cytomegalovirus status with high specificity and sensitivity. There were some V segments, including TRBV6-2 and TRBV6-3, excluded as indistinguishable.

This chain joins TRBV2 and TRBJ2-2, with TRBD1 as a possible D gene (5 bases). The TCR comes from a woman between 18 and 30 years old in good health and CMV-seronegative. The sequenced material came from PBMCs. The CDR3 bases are TGTGGGTGCCAGCAGGGCCCCGACCAGAACACCGGGGAGCTGTTTTTT. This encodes CGCQQGPDQNTGELFF.